This TCR beta chain was captured in a study of blood T cell repertoires in COVID-19. Study-wide context: Researchers got acute and convalescent COVID-19 samples from the United States, Italy and Spain.

In the original analysis: Reference gene primer amplification in the assay estimated nucleated cell counts. Data came from immunoSEQ multiplex PCR; TCRdb stores just in-frame clones and leaves some out. Clone size and V and J calls were adopted from that table, with D and trimming inferred from the DNA. The sample holds under 250,000 clones, around 83% seen once. With V trimmed by 9 bases and J by 1 base, 9 bases remained unmatched. The CDR3 totals 14 residues. Per germline, CDR1 SGHTS and CDR2 YDEGEE. This sequence joins TRBV5-8 and TRBJ2-5; 7 positions match TRBD2. Sequenced sample: peripheral blood. This TCR came from a young man who had recovered from COVID-19. The CDR3 nucleotides read TGTGCCACGGGGGGAAGGCAGCCCCAAGAGACCCAGTACTTC. Translated, it gives CATGGRQPQETQYF. The complete variable domain, with remaining parts taken from reference TRBV5-8 and TRBJ2-5, reads EAGVTQSPTHLIKTRGQQATLRCSPISGHTSVYWYQQALGLGLQFLLWYDEGEERNRGNFPPRFSGRQFPNYSSELNVNALELEDSALYLCATGGRQPQETQYFGPGTRLLVL.